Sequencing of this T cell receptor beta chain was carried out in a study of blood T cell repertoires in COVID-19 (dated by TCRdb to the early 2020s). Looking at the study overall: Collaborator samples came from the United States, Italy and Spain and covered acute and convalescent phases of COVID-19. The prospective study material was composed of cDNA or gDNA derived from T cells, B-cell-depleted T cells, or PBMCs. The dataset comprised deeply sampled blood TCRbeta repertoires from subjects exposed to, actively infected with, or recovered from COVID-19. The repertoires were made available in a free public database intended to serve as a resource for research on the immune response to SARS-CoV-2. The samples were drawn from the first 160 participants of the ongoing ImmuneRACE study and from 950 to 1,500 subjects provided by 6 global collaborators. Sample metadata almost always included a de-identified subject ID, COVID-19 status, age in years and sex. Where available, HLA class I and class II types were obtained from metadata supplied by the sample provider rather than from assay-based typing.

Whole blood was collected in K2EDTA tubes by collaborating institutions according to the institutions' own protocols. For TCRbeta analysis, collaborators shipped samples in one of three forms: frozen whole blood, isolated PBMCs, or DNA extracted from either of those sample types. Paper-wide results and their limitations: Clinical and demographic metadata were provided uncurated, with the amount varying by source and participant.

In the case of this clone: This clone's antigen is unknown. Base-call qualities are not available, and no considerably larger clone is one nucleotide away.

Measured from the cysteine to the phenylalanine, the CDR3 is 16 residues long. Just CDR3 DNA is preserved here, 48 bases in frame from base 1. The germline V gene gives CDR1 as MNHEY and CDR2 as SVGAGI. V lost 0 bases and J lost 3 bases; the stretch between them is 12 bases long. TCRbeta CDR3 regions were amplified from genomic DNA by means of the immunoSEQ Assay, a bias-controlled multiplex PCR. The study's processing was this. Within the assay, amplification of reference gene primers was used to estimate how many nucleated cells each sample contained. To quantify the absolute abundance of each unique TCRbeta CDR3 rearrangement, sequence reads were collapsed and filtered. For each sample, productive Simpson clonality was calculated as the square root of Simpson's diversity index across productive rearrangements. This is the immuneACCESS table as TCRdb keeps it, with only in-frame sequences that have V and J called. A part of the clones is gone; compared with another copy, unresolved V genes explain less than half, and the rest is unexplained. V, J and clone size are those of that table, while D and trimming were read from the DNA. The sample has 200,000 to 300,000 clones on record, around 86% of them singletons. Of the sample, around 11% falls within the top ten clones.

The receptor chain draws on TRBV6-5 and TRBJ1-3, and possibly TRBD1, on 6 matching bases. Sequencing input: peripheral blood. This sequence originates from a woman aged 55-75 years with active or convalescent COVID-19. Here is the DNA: TGTGCCAGCAGTTACTCGAAGGCAGGGGATGGAAACACCATATATTTT. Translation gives CASSYSKAGDGNTIYF.